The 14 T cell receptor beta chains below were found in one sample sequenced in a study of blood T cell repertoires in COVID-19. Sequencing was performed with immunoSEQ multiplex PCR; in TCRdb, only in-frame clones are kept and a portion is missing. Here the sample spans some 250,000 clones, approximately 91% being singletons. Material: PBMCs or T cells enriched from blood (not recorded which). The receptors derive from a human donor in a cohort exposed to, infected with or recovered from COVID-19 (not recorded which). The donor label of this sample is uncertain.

The CDR3 sequence: CASSLGTGVNEKLFF. The CDR3 DNA reads as TGTGCCAGCAGCTTAGGGACAGGGGTAAATGAAAAACTGTTTTTT. The chain carries TRBV7-9 and TRBJ1-4; TRBD1 aligns across 9 bases. The CDR3 extends over 15 amino acids. The germline V gene has CDR1 SEHNR and CDR2 FQNEAQ (reference sequence). The V and J ends lost 1 base and 5 bases, in that order; junction bases with no gene match: 2.

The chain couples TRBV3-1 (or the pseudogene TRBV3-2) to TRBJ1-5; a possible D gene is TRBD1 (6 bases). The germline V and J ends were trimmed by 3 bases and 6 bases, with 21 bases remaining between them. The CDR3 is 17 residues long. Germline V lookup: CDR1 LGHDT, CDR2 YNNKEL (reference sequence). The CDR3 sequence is CASSHGVDRSRGQPQHF. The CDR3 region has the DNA TGTGCCAGCAGCCATGGGGTTGACAGGTCTCGGGGTCAGCCCCAGCATTTT.

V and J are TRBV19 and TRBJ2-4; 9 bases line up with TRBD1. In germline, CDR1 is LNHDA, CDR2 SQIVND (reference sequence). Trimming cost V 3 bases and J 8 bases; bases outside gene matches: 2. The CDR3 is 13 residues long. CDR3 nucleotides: TGTGCCAGTAGTATGGACAGGGGTCACATTCAGTACTTC. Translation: CASSMDRGHIQYF.

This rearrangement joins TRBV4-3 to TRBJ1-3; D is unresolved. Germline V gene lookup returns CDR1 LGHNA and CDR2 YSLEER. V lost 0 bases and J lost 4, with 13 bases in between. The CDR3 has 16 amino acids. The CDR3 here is CASSQDHTTSGNTIYF. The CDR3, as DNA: TGCGCCAGCAGCCAAGACCACACAACGTCGGGAAACACCATATATTTT.

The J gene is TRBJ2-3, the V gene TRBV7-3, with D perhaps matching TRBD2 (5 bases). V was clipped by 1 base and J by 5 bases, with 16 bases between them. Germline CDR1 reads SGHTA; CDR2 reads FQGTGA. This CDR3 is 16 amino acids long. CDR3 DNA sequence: TGTGCCAGCAGCTTAAGTCCGGACGTTCGGGGAGATACGCAGTATTTT. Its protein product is CASSLSPDVRGDTQYF.

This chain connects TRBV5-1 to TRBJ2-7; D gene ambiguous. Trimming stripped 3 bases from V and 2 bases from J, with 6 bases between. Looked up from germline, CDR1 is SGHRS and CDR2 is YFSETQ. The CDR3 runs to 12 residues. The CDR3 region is CASSSNAYEQYF. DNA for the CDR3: TGCGCCAGCAGCTCCAATGCCTACGAGCAGTACTTC.

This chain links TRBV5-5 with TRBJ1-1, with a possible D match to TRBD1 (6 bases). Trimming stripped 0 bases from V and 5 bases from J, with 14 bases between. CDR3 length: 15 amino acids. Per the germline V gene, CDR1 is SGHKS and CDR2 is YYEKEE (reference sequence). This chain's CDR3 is CASSLVQGSGTEAFF. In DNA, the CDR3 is TGTGCCAGCAGCTTGGTACAGGGTTCGGGGACTGAAGCTTTCTTT.

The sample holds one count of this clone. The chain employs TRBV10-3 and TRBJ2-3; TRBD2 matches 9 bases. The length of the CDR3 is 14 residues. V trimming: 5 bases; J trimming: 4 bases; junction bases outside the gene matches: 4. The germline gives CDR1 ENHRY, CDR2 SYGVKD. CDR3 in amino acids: CAISSSGGADTQYF. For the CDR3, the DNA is TGTGCCATCAGTAGTAGCGGGGGCGCAGATACGCAGTATTTT.

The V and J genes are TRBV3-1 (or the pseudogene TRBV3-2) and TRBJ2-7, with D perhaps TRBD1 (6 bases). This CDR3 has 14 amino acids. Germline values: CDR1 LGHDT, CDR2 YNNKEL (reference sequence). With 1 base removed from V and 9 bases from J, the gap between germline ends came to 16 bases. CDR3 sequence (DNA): TGTGCCAGCAGCCAAGTACAGGGTCCCAAGGGGCAGTACTTC. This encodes CASSQVQGPKGQYF.

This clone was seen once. This CDR3 is CASSNRRNYGYTF. The CDR3 region has the DNA TGTGCCAGTAGTAACAGGCGCAACTATGGCTACACCTTC. The V gene is TRBV19, the J gene TRBJ1-2, with a tentative D call TRBD1 (5 bases). The V gene lost 4 bases and the J gene lost 2 bases, with 8 bases spanning the gap. The CDR3 totals 13 residues. Germline-derived CDR1 and CDR2 are LNHDA and SQIVND (reference sequence).

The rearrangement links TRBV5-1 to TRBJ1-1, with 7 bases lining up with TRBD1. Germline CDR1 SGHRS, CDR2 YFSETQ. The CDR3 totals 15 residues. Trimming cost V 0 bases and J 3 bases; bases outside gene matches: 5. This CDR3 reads CASSLGQGEDTEAFF. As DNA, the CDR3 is TGCGCCAGCAGCTTGGGACAGGGTGAGGACACTGAAGCTTTCTTT.

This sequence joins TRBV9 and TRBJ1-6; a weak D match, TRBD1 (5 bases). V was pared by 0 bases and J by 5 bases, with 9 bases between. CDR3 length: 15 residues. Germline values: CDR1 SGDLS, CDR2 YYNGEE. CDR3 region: CASSVDGRDNSPLHF. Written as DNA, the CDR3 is TGTGCCAGCAGCGTAGATGGCAGGGATAATTCACCCCTCCACTTT. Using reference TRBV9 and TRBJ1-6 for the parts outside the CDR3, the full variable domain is DSGVTQTPKHLITATGQRVTLRCSPRSGDLSVYWYQQSLDQGLQFLIQYYNGEERAKGNILERFSAQQFPDLHSELNLSSLELGDSALYFCASSVDGRDNSPLHFGNGTRLTVT.

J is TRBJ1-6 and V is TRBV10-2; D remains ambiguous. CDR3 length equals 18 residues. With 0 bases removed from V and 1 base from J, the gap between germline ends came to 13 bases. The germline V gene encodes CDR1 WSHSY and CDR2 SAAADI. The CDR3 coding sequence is TGCGCCAGCAGTGAGTCGCCAGTCAAATTATCCTATAATTCACCCCTCCACTTT. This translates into CASSESPVKLSYNSPLHF.

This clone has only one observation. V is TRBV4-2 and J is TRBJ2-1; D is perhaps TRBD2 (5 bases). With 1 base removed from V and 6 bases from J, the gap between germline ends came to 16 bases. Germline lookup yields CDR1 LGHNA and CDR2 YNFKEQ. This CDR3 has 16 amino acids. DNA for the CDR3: TGTGCCAGCAGCCAAGGAAAGCTACTAGTAACCAATGAGCAGTTCTTC. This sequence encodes CASSQGKLLVTNEQFF.